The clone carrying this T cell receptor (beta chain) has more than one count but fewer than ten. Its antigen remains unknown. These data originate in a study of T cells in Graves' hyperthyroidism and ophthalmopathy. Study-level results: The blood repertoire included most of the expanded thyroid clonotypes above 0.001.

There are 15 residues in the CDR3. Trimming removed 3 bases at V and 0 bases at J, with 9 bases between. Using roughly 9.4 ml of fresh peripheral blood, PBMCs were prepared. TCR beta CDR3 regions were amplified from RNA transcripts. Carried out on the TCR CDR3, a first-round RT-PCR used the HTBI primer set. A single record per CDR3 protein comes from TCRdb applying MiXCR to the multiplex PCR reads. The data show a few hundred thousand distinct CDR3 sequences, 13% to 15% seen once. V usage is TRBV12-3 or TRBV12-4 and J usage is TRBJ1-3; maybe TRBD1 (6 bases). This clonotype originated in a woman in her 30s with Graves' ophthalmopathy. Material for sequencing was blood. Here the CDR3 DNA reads TGTGCCAGCAGTTTGACAGGCCTCTCTGGAAACACCATATATTTT. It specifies CASSLTGLSGNTIYF.